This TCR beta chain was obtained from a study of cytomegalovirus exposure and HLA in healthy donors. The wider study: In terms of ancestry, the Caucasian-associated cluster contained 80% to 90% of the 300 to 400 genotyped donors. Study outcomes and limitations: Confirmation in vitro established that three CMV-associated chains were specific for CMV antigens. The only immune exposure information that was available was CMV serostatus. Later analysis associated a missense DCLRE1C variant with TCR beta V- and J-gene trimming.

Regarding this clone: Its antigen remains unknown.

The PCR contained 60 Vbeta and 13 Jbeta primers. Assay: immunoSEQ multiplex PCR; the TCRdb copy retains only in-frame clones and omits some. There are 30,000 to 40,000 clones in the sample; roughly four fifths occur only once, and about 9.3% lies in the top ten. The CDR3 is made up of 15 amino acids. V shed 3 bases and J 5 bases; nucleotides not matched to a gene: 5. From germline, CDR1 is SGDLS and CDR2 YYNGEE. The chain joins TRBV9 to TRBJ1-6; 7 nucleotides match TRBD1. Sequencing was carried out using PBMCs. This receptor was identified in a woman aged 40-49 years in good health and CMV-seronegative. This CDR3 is CASSGRQGDNSPLHF. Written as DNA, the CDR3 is TGTGCCAGCAGCGGAAGACAGGGAGATAATTCACCCCTCCACTTT.